The rows below give T cell receptor beta chains drawn from one sample of a study of cytomegalovirus exposure and HLA in healthy donors. This table comes from immunoSEQ multiplex PCR, and its TCRdb copy is limited to in-frame clones, with some not included. Among around 250,000 clones, around 90% were seen once, and the ten largest hold 0.37%. The sequencing input was PBMCs. All receptors derive from a young woman in good health and CMV-seronegative. CDR3s include the opening cysteine and the closing phenylalanine or tryptophan. The D gene is left open where the match is weak. Part of the rows lack a size; the others show once, few, many or a class for expanded clones.

D gene	V gene	J gene	clone size	CDR3 protein	CDR3 DNA
.	TRBV11-2	TRBJ2-3	.	CASSLVLASEVDTQYF	TGTGCCAGCAGCTTAGTTTTGGCTAGCGAGGTGGATACGCAGTATTTT
TRBD1	TRBV30	TRBJ1-1	.	CAWTKGQLNTEAFF	TGTGCCTGGACCAAGGGACAGCTCAACACTGAAGCTTTCTTT
TRBD2	TRBV7-2	TRBJ2-1	.	CASSSHLLAGGNNEQFF	TGTGCCAGCAGCAGTCACCTACTAGCGGGGGGCAACAATGAGCAGTTCTTC
TRBD1	TRBV28	TRBJ1-5	few	CASSEPGQHSNQPQHF	TGTGCCAGCAGTGAACCGGGACAGCATAGCAATCAGCCCCAGCATTTT
TRBD2	TRBV13	TRBJ2-3	.	CASSLGGAGGHTDTQYF	TGTGCCAGCAGCTTAGGCGGAGCGGGGGGACATACAGATACGCAGTATTTT
TRBD1	TRBV29-1	TRBJ1-4	once	CSVVDRGFGEKLFF	TGCAGCGTCGTAGACAGGGGGTTCGGCGAAAAACTGTTTTTT
.	TRBV7-8	TRBJ1-4	.	CASRQGGEGKLFF	TGTGCCAGCAGACAGGGTGGGGAGGGTAAACTGTTTTTT
TRBD1	TRBV9	TRBJ1-2	.	CASSVTGTGAYGYTF	TGTGCCAGCAGCGTAACCGGGACAGGGGCCTATGGCTACACCTTC
.	TRBV28	TRBJ2-2	.	CASSYSTGELFF	TGTGCCAGCAGTTATTCGACCGGGGAGCTGTTTTTT
.	TRBV19	TRBJ1-6	once	CASSISGGIGRGSPLHF	TGTGCCAGTAGTATCTCCGGTGGGATCGGGAGAGGTTCACCCCTCCACTTT
.	TRBV2	TRBJ1-2	.	CASIDINYGYTF	TGTGCCAGCATAGACATCAACTATGGCTACACCTTC
.	TRBV6-5	TRBJ1-3	.	CASSYSLTPGNTIYF	TGTGCCAGCAGTTACTCCCTGACTCCTGGAAACACCATATATTTT
TRBD1	TRBV27	TRBJ1-2	.	CASSLSTGGNYGYTF	TGTGCCAGCAGTTTATCGACAGGGGGGAACTATGGCTACACCTTC
.	TRBV6-1	TRBJ1-1	.	CASSEARAGTEAFF	TGTGCCAGCAGTGAGGCCAGGGCCGGCACTGAAGCTTTCTTT
.	TRBV14	TRBJ1-6	.	CASSDQGYRGSPLHF	TGTGCCAGCAGCGATCAAGGGTATAGGGGTTCACCCCTCCACTTT
.	TRBV19	TRBJ1-1	.	CASSIEGTTEAFF	TGTGCCAGTAGTATTGAGGGCACCACTGAAGCTTTCTTT
.	TRBV10-3	TRBJ1-6	.	CAISNPGFNSPLHF	TGTGCCATCAGCAACCCAGGTTTTAATTCACCCCTCCACTTT
TRBD1	TRBV6-5	TRBJ2-1	.	CASSYSTGQRLNEQFF	TGTGCCAGCAGTTACTCTACGGGACAGCGCCTCAATGAGCAGTTCTTC
TRBD1	TRBV5-4	TRBJ1-2	.	CASSLRGLSYGYTF	TGTGCCAGCAGCTTGAGGGGGCTGAGCTATGGCTACACCTTC
TRBD1	TRBV7-9	TRBJ1-2	.	CASSFPQGADYGYTF	TGTGCCAGCAGCTTCCCACAGGGGGCCGACTATGGCTACACCTTC
.	TRBV5-1	TRBJ2-1	.	CASSLTGFDEQFF	TGCGCCAGCAGCTTGACAGGGTTCGATGAGCAGTTCTTC
.	TRBV19	TRBJ2-6	.	CASTHRTGANVLTF	TGTGCCAGTACCCACAGAACTGGGGCCAACGTCCTGACTTTC
.	TRBV7-2	TRBJ2-2	.	CASSFGLTGELFF	TGTGCCAGCAGCTTTGGGCTCACCGGGGAGCTGTTTTTT
.	TRBV12-2	TRBJ2-7	.	CASRSDRDRVYEQYF	TGTGCAAGTCGTTCTGACCGGGACAGGGTGTACGAGCAGTACTTC
.	TRBV6-5	TRBJ1-4	.	CASSLGEKLFF	TGTGCCAGCAGTTTGGGCGAAAAACTGTTTTTT
.	TRBV4-1	TRBJ2-1	.	CASQGGYNEQFF	TGCGCCAGCCAGGGGGGCTACAATGAGCAGTTCTTC
.	TRBV30	TRBJ1-2	.	CAWSALAGVGYGYTF	TGTGCCTGGAGCGCGTTGGCGGGCGTTGGCTATGGCTACACCTTC
.	TRBV7-2	TRBJ1-2	.	CASSLVPGMSYGYTF	TGTGCCAGCAGCTTAGTCCCGGGGATGTCCTATGGCTACACCTTC
TRBD1	TRBV28	TRBJ1-2	.	CASSLRTGRRGYTF	TGTGCCAGCAGTCTCAGGACAGGTCGGAGAGGCTACACCTTC
TRBD1	TRBV27	TRBJ1-2	.	CASSSNPGGANYGYTF	TGTGCCAGCAGTTCCAACCCAGGGGGAGCTAACTATGGCTACACCTTC
TRBD1	TRBV6-5	TRBJ1-1	.	CASSSPGQGAPEAFF	TGTGCCAGCAGTTCCCCGGGACAGGGGGCCCCTGAAGCTTTCTTT
TRBD2	TRBV11-2	TRBJ2-3	.	CASSLELAGSTDTQYF	TGTGCCAGCAGCTTAGAACTAGCGGGGAGCACAGATACGCAGTATTTT
.	TRBV2	TRBJ2-2	.	CASTGLGGIAPGELFF	TGTGCCAGCACGGGCTTGGGGGGTATCGCCCCCGGGGAGCTGTTTTTT
.	TRBV21-1	TRBJ1-6	.	CASSTTGTGGVCSPLHF	TGTGCCAGCAGCACGACCGGGACAGGGGGTGTTTGCTCACCCCTCCACTTT
.	TRBV19	TRBJ2-7	.	CASNEGGSSYEQYF	TGTGCCAGTAACGAAGGGGGAAGCTCCTACGAGCAGTACTTC
.	TRBV5-1	TRBJ2-5	.	CASSPTTVRETQYF	TGCGCCAGCAGCCCAACGACAGTCAGAGAGACCCAGTACTTC
TRBD2	TRBV7-3	TRBJ2-3	.	CASSPLAGVTDTQYF	TGTGCCAGCAGCCCCCTAGCGGGGGTCACAGATACGCAGTATTTT
.	TRBV9	TRBJ1-2	.	CASSPRGNVNYGYTF	TGTGCCAGCAGCCCCCGCGGGAACGTTAACTATGGCTACACCTTC
TRBD1	TRBV10-3	TRBJ1-3	.	CAISRDRGTSGNTIYF	TGTGCCATCAGTCGTGACAGGGGCACCTCTGGAAACACCATATATTTT
.	TRBV27	TRBJ2-7	.	CASSPARGGEQSYEQYF	TGTGCCAGCAGTCCCGCGAGGGGGGGGGAGCAATCCTACGAGCAGTACTTC
.	TRBV28	TRBJ1-5	.	CASSTGRPRGNSNQPQHF	TGTGCCAGCAGCACAGGCCGCCCCAGGGGAAATAGCAATCAGCCCCAGCATTTT
TRBD2	TRBV4-3	TRBJ2-7	.	CASSQVLAGGPSMTYEQYF	TGCGCCAGCAGCCAAGTTTTAGCGGGGGGCCCCTCGATGACCTACGAGCAGTACTTC
.	TRBV9	TRBJ2-3	.	CASSATGEMGTDTQYF	TGTGCCAGCAGCGCCACAGGAGAGATGGGTACAGATACGCAGTATTTT
TRBD1	TRBV5-1	TRBJ2-1	once	CASSLGQGLDEQFF	TGCGCCAGCAGCTTGGGACAGGGGCTCGATGAGCAGTTCTTC
.	TRBV5-4	TRBJ2-1	once	CASSLGGADEQFF	TGTGCCAGCAGCTTGGGAGGTGCGGATGAGCAGTTCTTC
TRBD1	TRBV5-1	TRBJ2-7	.	CASSSRQGANEQYF	TGCGCCAGCAGCTCCAGACAGGGTGCTAACGAGCAGTACTTC
.	TRBV5-1	TRBJ1-5	.	CASSLDPRGNQPQHF	TGCGCCAGCAGCTTGGATCCCAGGGGCAATCAGCCCCAGCATTTT
.	TRBV5-4	TRBJ1-4	.	CASSSRTDEKLFF	TGTGCCAGCAGCAGTCGGACAGATGAAAAACTGTTTTTT
.	TRBV6-5	TRBJ1-2	.	CASSYGGGDYGYTF	TGTGCCAGCAGTTACGGTGGGGGGGACTATGGCTACACCTTC
.	TRBV7-2	TRBJ2-1	.	CASSQDYYNEQFF	TGTGCCAGCAGCCAGGACTACTACAATGAGCAGTTCTTC
.	TRBV6-5	TRBJ1-1	.	CAIQVGFGTEAFF	TGTGCCATCCAAGTCGGGTTCGGCACTGAAGCTTTCTTT
.	TRBV7-2	TRBJ2-7	.	CASSPRAGLGYEQYF	TGTGCCAGCAGCCCCCGGGCAGGGTTAGGCTACGAGCAGTACTTC
TRBD1	TRBV5-4	TRBJ1-1	.	CASSSADRETEAFF	TGTGCCAGCAGCTCGGCAGACAGGGAAACTGAAGCTTTCTTT
.	TRBV28	TRBJ1-1	.	CASSLRGGRDTEAFF	TGTGCCAGCAGTCTCCGCGGTGGGAGGGACACTGAAGCTTTCTTT
.	TRBV18	TRBJ2-5	.	CASSPRGERQETQYF	TGTGCCAGCTCACCACGGGGGGAGCGACAAGAGACCCAGTACTTC
TRBD1	TRBV6-4	TRBJ1-1	.	CASRGTGGADTEAFF	TGTGCCAGCAGGGGGACAGGGGGCGCGGACACTGAAGCTTTCTTT
.	TRBV5-1	TRBJ2-6	.	CASSAGTPIVLTF	TGCGCCAGCAGCGCCGGGACTCCTATCGTCCTGACTTTC
TRBD1	TRBV5-1	TRBJ2-1	.	CASSSRTGTYNEQFF	TGCGCCAGCAGCTCGCGGACAGGAACCTACAATGAGCAGTTCTTC
.	TRBV28	TRBJ1-1	.	CASSTIPTRDTEAFF	TGTGCCAGCAGTACAATACCAACACGGGACACTGAAGCTTTCTTT
TRBD1	TRBV7-3	TRBJ1-2	few	CASSLTGTDYGYTF	TGTGCCAGCAGCTTAACCGGGACAGATTATGGCTACACCTTC